This T cell receptor (beta chain) was sequenced in a study of CD4 T cells in relation to SARS-CoV-2 and coronaviruses. The wider study: PBMCs were cultured with antigen for roughly 11 days before TCR beta sequencing. Convalescent donors were aged about 20 to 80, with median roughly 42 years. Study findings and constraints: No donor gave both pre-pandemic and post-infection samples.

Profiling relied on immunoSEQ multiplex PCR, and the TCRdb table lists in-frame clones only, not all of them. The table lists fewer than 35,000 clones, around 80% of them singletons. Roughly 100,000 naive or memory CD4+ cells were cultured with CEF peptides for approximately 11 days. Unmatched junction bases numbered 12, after V lost 6 bases and J lost 9 bases. Per germline, CDR1 MNHEY and CDR2 SVGEGT. This CDR3 is built from 14 residues. On this clone: What it recognizes is unknown.

Sequences were obtained from memory CD4+ T cells from PBMCs, cultured in vitro. The genes are TRBV6-2 or TRBV6-3 and TRBJ2-5; 8 bases map to TRBD1. The sequence was obtained from an adult with COVID-19. The CDR3 sequence is CASSPWGTQGAQYF. The CDR3 DNA is TGTGCCAGCAGCCCCTGGGGTACACAGGGGGCCCAGTACTTC.